This T cell receptor (beta chain) was identified during a study of CD8 T cells in ankylosing spondylitis (dated by TCRdb to 2016 to 2017). Context from the whole study: The study profiled T cell receptor beta repertoires in healthy donors and ankylosing spondylitis patients to find disease-linked TCR variants. The whole study cohort included over 85 healthy donors and 25 or so ankylosing spondylitis patients. Peripheral blood samples were taken, and synovial fluid was additionally collected from ankylosing spondylitis patients.

The instrument given in TCRdb is Illumina HiSeq 2500. Quantitative 5'-RACE with molecular barcodes was the method used to prepare the TCR beta libraries. In the source study's methods: A new computational method based on a probabilistic model of VDJ rearrangement was used to identify disease-linked TCR variants. Starting from the raw public reads, TCRdb applied fastp trimming at Q25, assembled clones with MiXCR and retained in-frame beta chains. Rows are combined by CDR3 protein, so each entry shows the most common genes and DNA. Clone size and V and J calls follow TCRdb, not the original study. This sample gives under 250,000 distinct CDR3 sequences in total; around a quarter of them show up just once. The ten largest clones take up 5% to 7.5% of the sample. The full study reports these points: A TCR beta motif made up of seven or eight highly homologous amino acid variants appeared to be characteristic of blood from ankylosing spondylitis patients. In peripheral blood, the disease-linked clones were found at relatively low frequencies and had a CD8+ phenotype. The disease-linked clones were reported to be significantly enriched in matched synovial fluid samples from ankylosing spondylitis patients. Some motif variants had previously been reported in the synovial fluid and blood of reactive arthritis patients, which suggests shared mechanisms of disease initiation.

A note on this clonotype: Its cognate antigen has yet to be identified. No much larger clone is present one base from it, and per-base qualities are unavailable.

V lost 4 bases and J lost 4 bases; the stretch between them is 19 bases long. The germline V gene supplies CDR1 SQVTM and CDR2 ANQGSEA. The CDR3 runs 15 residues from the cysteine to the phenylalanine. Only the CDR3 DNA is retained, 45 bases long and in frame from the first base. This clonotype was obtained from a male donor with ankylosing spondylitis or in good health (not recorded which). The rearranged chain carries TRBV29-1 and TRBJ1-2, with a tentative D gene TRBD1 over 6 matching bases. The specimen sequenced was blood, either unsorted or a sorted T cell fraction (not recorded which). The CDR3 corresponds to CSVGDRKRALYGYTF. The sequenced DNA is TGCAGCGTTGGAGACAGGAAAAGGGCCCTCTATGGCTACACCTTC.